Listed here are 30 T cell receptor beta chains from one sample, sequenced in a study of cytomegalovirus exposure and HLA in healthy donors. Amplification used 60 Vbeta primers and 13 Jbeta primers. The protocol was immunoSEQ multiplex PCR, while the TCRdb copy is restricted to in-frame clones and leaves out a portion. This sample yields about 110,000 clones, of which roughly 70% are seen a single time; around 4.1% belongs to the top ten. The sequenced material came from PBMCs. The source is a woman aged 40-49 years in good health and CMV-seronegative.

The V gene is TRBV19, the J gene TRBJ2-4, with D possibly TRBD2 on 6 matching bases. The CDR3 runs to 14 residues. The germline V gene encodes CDR1 LNHDA and CDR2 SQIVND (reference sequence). With 7 bases removed from V and 3 bases from J, the gap between germline ends came to 13 bases. The CDR3 reads CASNHPGDKNIQYF. Here the CDR3 DNA reads TGTGCCAGTAACCACCCGGGGGACAAAAACATTCAGTACTTC.

This clone has only one observation. This chain connects TRBV11-2 to TRBJ2-2, with 11 bases aligning to TRBD2. This CDR3 has 16 amino acids. V shed 3 bases and J 2 bases; nucleotides not matched to a gene: 2. CDR1 and CDR2 from the germline V gene are SGHAT and FQNNGV. The CDR3 is CASSFSGGENTGELFF. The CDR3 DNA reads as TGTGCCAGCAGCTTTAGCGGGGGGGAAAACACCGGGGAGCTGTTTTTT.

The rearrangement uses TRBV18 and TRBJ2-1; TRBD2 aligns across 7 bases. CDR1 is KGHSH and CDR2 is LQKENI in the germline V gene. The CDR3 sequence is 17 residues long. V shed 5 bases and J 6 bases; nucleotides not matched to a gene: 16. CDR3 residues: CASSKVLRGTGGNEQFF. The CDR3 DNA follows: TGTGCCAGCTCAAAGGTCCTTCGCGGGACGGGGGGCAATGAGCAGTTCTTC.

The genes are TRBV21-1 and TRBJ2-7; the table's TRBD2 call for D was not verified on the DNA. TRBV21-1 is annotated as a pseudogene. The CDR3 covers 16 residues. CDR3: CASSKPPGSRSYEQYF. The CDR3 DNA reads TGTGCCAGCAGCAAACCCCCCGGGTCACGGTCCTACGAGCAGTACTTC.

This chain joins TRBV11-3 and TRBJ2-1; 8 bases fit TRBD2. The CDR3 covers 16 residues. V lost 5 bases and J lost 6; bases outside the gene matches: 12. Germline CDR1 is SGHNT and CDR2 is YENEEA. The CDR3 region has the DNA TGTGCCAGCAGCCCCAGTCTTTCGGGGGGGCTCAATGAGCAGTTCTTC. Protein product: CASSPSLSGGLNEQFF.

The chain links TRBV5-1 to TRBJ2-7, with a possible D match to TRBD2 (7 bases). The CDR3 sequence is 14 residues long. Looked up from germline, CDR1 is SGHRS and CDR2 is YFSETQ. Trimming took 0 bases from V and 5 from J, leaving 12 bases between them. CDR3 amino acids: CASSLEWGGHEQYF. In DNA, the CDR3 is TGCGCCAGCAGCTTGGAGTGGGGGGGCCACGAGCAGTACTTC.

This rearrangement joins TRBV5-4 to TRBJ2-2; TRBD2 matches 10 bases. The length of the CDR3 is 16 residues. CDR1 is SGHNT and CDR2 is YYREEE in the germline V gene (reference sequence). The V and J ends lost 3 bases and 1 base, in that order; junction bases with no gene match: 3. CDR3 bases: TGTGCCAGCAGCTCGAGGACTAGCGGGAACACCGGGGAGCTGTTTTTT. This codes for CASSSRTSGNTGELFF.

The V and J genes are TRBV7-2 and TRBJ1-5; maybe TRBD1 (5 bases). The CDR3 spans 14 residues. CDR1 SGHTA and CDR2 FQGNSA come from the germline V gene. The V gene lost 4 bases and the J gene lost 4 bases, with 11 bases spanning the gap. The CDR3 reads CASSSYTGNQPQHF. CDR3 nucleotides: TGTGCCAGCAGCTCGTACACAGGAAATCAGCCCCAGCATTTT.

This clone has a handful of counts. The genes are TRBV11-1 and TRBJ2-1; 9 bases agree with TRBD2. Looked up from germline, CDR1 is SGHAT and CDR2 is FQDESV (reference sequence). Unmatched junction bases numbered 9, after V lost 5 bases and J lost 4 bases. CDR3 length equals 16 residues. The DNA of the CDR3 is TGTGCCAGCAGCCTAGGAAGCGGGGGGCGGTACAATGAGCAGTTCTTC. It translates to CASSLGSGGRYNEQFF.

The chain combines TRBV7-8 with TRBJ2-2, with D possibly TRBD2 on 5 matching bases. V was cut by 1 base and J by 4 bases, with 7 bases left in between. Germline V CDR1 and CDR2: SGHVS, FQNEAQ. This CDR3 is 14 amino acids long. The CDR3 reads CASSLGTFTGELFF. CDR3 bases: TGTGCCAGCAGCTTAGGGACTTTCACCGGGGAGCTGTTTTTT. Combining the CDR3 with reference TRBV7-8 and TRBJ2-2 gives the whole variable domain GAGVSQSPRYKVAKRGQDVALRCDPISGHVSLFWYQQALGQGPEFLTYFQNEAQLDKSGLPSDRFFAERPEGSVSTLKIQRTQQEDSAVYLCASSLGTFTGELFFGEGSRLTVL.

The chain couples TRBV7-6 to TRBJ1-2; possible D gene TRBD1, 5 bases. This CDR3 has 13 amino acids. In germline, CDR1 is SGHVS, CDR2 FNYEAQ. V was shortened by 3 bases and J by 8 bases, with 13 bases between the two germline ends. The CDR3 coding sequence is TGTGCCAGCAGCTTCTCAGGGCTAGACGGCTACACCTTC. Encoded protein: CASSFSGLDGYTF.

The gene calls are TRBV27 and TRBJ2-1; TRBD2 might be the D (6 bases). CDR3 size: 12 residues. With 4 bases removed from V and 10 bases from J, the gap between germline ends came to 11 bases. Germline CDR1 and CDR2: MNHEY and SMNVEV (reference sequence). The CDR3 coding sequence is TGTGCCAGCAGTTCGCGGGAAAGCGAGCAGTTCTTC. Protein sequence: CASSSRESEQFF.

This clone appeared once. This chain joins TRBV6-1 and TRBJ2-3; D call uncertain. The germline gives CDR1 MNHNS, CDR2 SASEGT. V was cut by 0 bases and J by 1 base, with 5 bases left in between. The length of the CDR3 is 14 residues. The CDR3 here is CASSEAEGTDTQYF. As DNA, the CDR3 is TGTGCCAGCAGTGAAGCTGAGGGCACAGATACGCAGTATTTT.

The chain uses TRBV29-1 and TRBJ1-3; TRBD1 agrees at 8 bases. The CDR3 totals 15 residues. After removal of 4 bases from V and 3 bases from J, the junction contained 8 bases not matched to a gene. From germline, CDR1 is SQVTM and CDR2 ANQGSEA. The CDR3 protein is CSVGKTGAGGNTIYF. CDR3 nucleotide sequence: TGCAGCGTTGGAAAGACAGGGGCTGGTGGAAACACCATATATTTT.

The rearrangement joins TRBV30 to TRBJ1-2; the D gene is possibly TRBD1 (6 bases). The CDR3 loop spans 16 amino acids. The V gene's germline CDR1 is GTSNPN and CDR2 SVGIG (reference sequence). Trimming left V 8 bases short and J 6 bases short, with 28 bases between. The CDR3 protein is CAQLIFGGREADGYTF. The CDR3 nucleotides are TGTGCCCAACTAATTTTCGGGGGGCGAGAGGCGGATGGCTACACCTTC.

The rearrangement links TRBV29-1 to TRBJ2-3, with 10 bases matching TRBD1. The CDR3 covers 14 residues. After removal of 2 bases from V and 7 bases from J, the junction contained 6 bases not matched to a gene. CDR1 is SQVTM and CDR2 is ANQGSEA in the germline V gene. CDR3 amino acids: CSVERGQGGNTQYF. The CDR3 DNA sequence: TGCAGCGTTGAAAGAGGACAGGGGGGGAATACGCAGTATTTT.

This clone turned up a few times. The rearrangement links TRBV4-3 to TRBJ1-2, with unresolved D. V lost 1 base to trimming and J lost 6 bases, with 12 bases between them. CDR3 length equals 14 residues. Germline CDR1 and CDR2: LGHNA and YSLEER. The CDR3 loop reads CASSQGGVGDGYTF. The CDR3 coding sequence is TGCGCCAGCAGCCAAGGGGGAGTCGGGGATGGCTACACCTTC.

The chain is built from TRBV5-5 and TRBJ2-7, with TRBD1 as a possible D gene (6 bases). The germline V gene has CDR1 SGHKS and CDR2 YYEKEE (reference sequence). V dropped 4 bases and J dropped 2 bases, with 16 bases sitting between them. This CDR3 spans 15 amino acids. The CDR3 DNA is TGTGCCAGCAGCCTTCTATGGGACACCACCTACGAGCAGTACTTC. It specifies CASSLLWDTTYEQYF.

This clone was detected a few times. The chain recombines TRBV18 with TRBJ2-3, with TRBD1 matching 8 bases. The CDR3 loop spans 17 amino acids. Germline V lookup: CDR1 KGHSH, CDR2 LQKENI. Germline trimming cut 1 base from V and 1 base from J; bases unmatched to any gene: 7. This CDR3 is CASSPLAGGFGTDTQYF. The CDR3 DNA sequence: TGTGCCAGCTCACCACTGGCAGGGGGCTTCGGCACAGATACGCAGTATTTT. Full variable domain (missing parts from reference TRBV18 and TRBJ2-3): NAGVMQNPRHLVRRRGQEARLRCSPMKGHSHVYWYRQLPEEGLKFMVYLQKENIIDESGMPKERFSAEFPKEGPSILRIQQVVRGDSAAYFCASSPLAGGFGTDTQYFGPGTRLTVL.

The chain joins TRBV30 to TRBJ1-1; a weak D match, TRBD1 (5 bases). This CDR3 region has 16 residues. Germline CDR1 reads GTSNPN; CDR2 reads SVGIG (reference sequence). Trimming cost V 1 base and J 0 bases, with 15 bases left between them. The CDR3 region is CAWSGPTVRMNTEAFF. For the CDR3, the DNA is TGTGCCTGGAGTGGGCCGACAGTGAGAATGAACACTGAAGCTTTCTTT.

V usage is TRBV19 and J usage is TRBJ2-3, with D maybe TRBD2 (5 bases). CDR3 size: 17 residues. Germline lookup yields CDR1 LNHDA and CDR2 SQIVND (reference sequence). V lost 6 bases, J lost 3 bases, and 22 bases lay in between. The CDR3 DNA reads as TGTGCCAGTAGCGGCCCCGCAGGACCTAGCACTACAGATACGCAGTATTTT. This sequence encodes CASSGPAGPSTTDTQYF.

The rearrangement joins TRBV28 to TRBJ2-7; possibly TRBD1 for D (6 bases). The germline V gene has CDR1 MDHEN and CDR2 SYDVKM. The germline V and J ends were trimmed by 5 bases and 0 bases, with 14 bases remaining between them. The CDR3 is 15 residues long. The chain's CDR3 is CASSPGETSSYEQYF. In DNA form, the CDR3 reads TGTGCCAGCAGTCCAGGGGAGACCAGCTCCTACGAGCAGTACTTC.

The chain combines TRBV19 with TRBJ1-5; the D gene is possibly TRBD1 (6 bases). CDR1 LNHDA and CDR2 SQIVND come from the germline V gene (reference sequence). V shed 6 bases and J shed 4 bases, with 19 bases lying between them. The CDR3 covers 16 residues. CDR3 protein: CASRGGLARVNQPQHF. The CDR3 DNA is TGTGCCAGTAGGGGGGGGCTAGCTCGAGTAAATCAGCCCCAGCATTTT.

As regards this clone: The junction departs from germline at one end; a sequencing error may be responsible. The genes are TRBV7-9 and TRBJ2-7; D unresolved. Germline V lookup: CDR1 SEHNR, CDR2 FQNEAQ (reference sequence). The length of the CDR3 is 11 residues. The CDR3: CSSSTDSVGYF. The CDR3 nucleotides are TGTTCCAGCAGCACTGACTCCGTCGGGTACTTC. Combining the CDR3 with reference TRBV7-9 and TRBJ2-7 gives the whole variable domain DTGVSQNPRHKITKRGQNVTFRCDPISEHNRLYWYRQTLGQGPEFLTYFQNEAQLEKSRLLSDRFSAERPKGSFSTLEIQRTEQGDSAMYLCSSSTDSVGYFGPGTRLTVT.

This clone has a handful of counts. The rearrangement uses TRBV30 and TRBJ1-6; maybe TRBD1 (6 bases). V was trimmed by 0 bases and J by 10 bases, leaving 16 bases between them. Looked up from germline, CDR1 is GTSNPN and CDR2 is SVGIG (reference sequence). There are 15 residues in the CDR3. This CDR3 reads CAWSVGNRAWSPLHF. The CDR3 bases are TGTGCCTGGAGTGTAGGTAACAGGGCATGGTCACCCCTCCACTTT.

The rearrangement uses TRBV9 and TRBJ2-2; 8 nucleotides align to TRBD2. V lost 1 base to trimming and J lost 2 bases; unmatched junction nucleotides: 19. CDR3 length equals 21 residues. CDR1 is SGDLS and CDR2 is YYNGEE in the germline V gene. CDR3 DNA: TGTGCCAGCAGCGTAAATGGGGTGGCCTTGTCTAGCGGGTACAACACCGGGGAGCTGTTTTTT. As protein: CASSVNGVALSSGYNTGELFF.

In this sample, this clone turned up a few times. The chain uses TRBV29-1 and TRBJ2-7; TRBD1 matches at 7 bases. The CDR3 totals 13 residues. J gave up 0 bases and V 7 bases, and 6 bases lay outside the gene matches. Germline V lookup: CDR1 SQVTM, CDR2 ANQGSEA. The CDR3 nucleotides read TGCAGCGCAACAGGGGTTAGCTCCTACGAGCAGTACTTC. Translating it yields CSATGVSSYEQYF.

This clone has a single count. The V call is TRBV19, the J call TRBJ2-5, with D maybe TRBD1 (6 bases). The better agreement between TRBJ2-7 and the DNA end casts doubt on the J call. The CDR3 extends over 15 amino acids. Germline loops: CDR1 LNHDA, CDR2 SQIVND (reference sequence). The CDR3 DNA follows: TGTGCCAGTAGTGACTACAGTGAGTCAGGGGACGAGCAGTACTTC. It yields the protein CASSDYSESGDEQYF.

The CDR3 sequence is CASSDAAGGLSGEQFF. The CDR3 DNA reads TGTGCCAGCAGTGATGCTGCGGGGGGGCTCTCGGGCGAGCAGTTCTTC. The rearrangement uses TRBV6-1 and TRBJ2-1; 9 nucleotides match TRBD2. V was pared by 3 bases and J by 10 bases, with 13 bases of the junction left unmatched. The V gene's germline CDR1 is MNHNS and CDR2 SASEGT. The CDR3 is 16 amino acids.

The genes are TRBV10-3 and TRBJ2-1; 8 nucleotides agree with TRBD1. The J segment lost 6 bases and the V segment lost 7 bases, leaving 8 bases of the junction unmatched. CDR3 length: 14 residues. Germline values: CDR1 ENHRY, CDR2 SYGVKD. The CDR3 nucleotides are TGTGCCATCAAGGACAGGGTGAAAGTCAATGAGCAGTTCTTC. This codes for CAIKDRVKVNEQFF.